A selection of T cell receptor beta chains follows, all from one sample in a study of blood T cell repertoires in COVID-19. Produced via immunoSEQ multiplex PCR; TCRdb's table is partial and in-frame only. Found here are 150,000 to 200,000 clones, about nine tenths of them singletons; the top ten hold roughly 26%. The sample was peripheral blood. The receptor source for this set is a man between 60 and 75 years old with acute or convalescent COVID-19. Each CDR3 is given with its conserved first and last residue. The D gene is left open where the match is weak. Where a row states a size, it is once, few, many or the class of an expanded clone; other rows omit it.

v_gene	abundance	j_gene	d_gene	CDR3nt	CDR3aa
TRBV27	NA	TRBJ1-1	TRBD1	TGTGCCAGCAGTCTGAGCACCGGGACAGGGGCTCTGAACACTGAAGCTTTCTTT	CASSLSTGTGALNTEAFF
TRBV5-4	NA	TRBJ2-2	TRBD1	TGTGCCAGCAGCTCCCTCCAGGGGGCCGGGGAGCTGTTTTTT	CASSSLQGAGELFF
TRBV24-1	NA	TRBJ1-5	NA	TGTGCCACCAGTGAGCAGGAGGGCAATCAGCCCCAGCATTTT	CATSEQEGNQPQHF
TRBV12-5	NA	TRBJ2-3	TRBD2	TGTGCTAGTGGCCCACTAGCGGGAGTAAGTGGTACGCAGTATTTT	CASGPLAGVSGTQYF
TRBV24-1	NA	TRBJ2-1	TRBD2	TGTGCCACCAGTGATTTCGAGACTAGCGGAGAGCAGTTCTTC	CATSDFETSGEQFF
TRBV18	once	TRBJ1-1	NA	TGTGCCAGCTCACCCGGGCGGGAGAACACTGAAGCTTTCTTT	CASSPGRENTEAFF
TRBV2	NA	TRBJ1-2	TRBD1	TGTGCCAGCAGTGAATCTGACAGGGGGCTCGAGGGCTACACCTTC	CASSESDRGLEGYTF
TRBV19	NA	TRBJ1-5	TRBD1	TGTGCCAGTAGTCTTACAGGGGGCGCGAGCAATCAGCCCCAGCATTTT	CASSLTGGASNQPQHF
TRBV5-1	NA	TRBJ2-2	TRBD1	TGCGCCAGCAGCTTTATTCAGGGGGCAGGTACCGGGGAGCTGTTTTTT	CASSFIQGAGTGELFF
TRBV24-1	NA	TRBJ2-1	NA	TGTGCCACCAGTGATTTGCCAATGCGACTAAGCGGAGAATACAATGAGCAGTTCTTC	CATSDLPMRLSGEYNEQFF
TRBV5-4	NA	TRBJ2-1	TRBD2	TGTGCCAGCAGCTTGGCGAGGCTAGCGGGCTACAATGAGCAGTTCTTC	CASSLARLAGYNEQFF
TRBV19	NA	TRBJ2-5	NA	TGTGCCAGTAGTATCGGTACCCAAGAGACCCAGTACTTC	CASSIGTQETQYF
TRBV6-5	NA	TRBJ1-5	NA	TGTGCCAGCACTATGACACTTTATAGCAATCAGCCCCAGCATTTT	CASTMTLYSNQPQHF
TRBV11-2	NA	TRBJ1-2	TRBD1	TGTGCCAGCAGACGTAGACAGGGCTATGGCTACACCTTC	CASRRRQGYGYTF
TRBV24-1	NA	TRBJ1-2	TRBD1	TGTGCCACCAGTGATTCGGCAGGGGGCGAAAACGGCTACACCTTC	CATSDSAGGENGYTF
TRBV6-5	NA	TRBJ1-2	TRBD1	TGTGCCAGCAGCAGGGGACAGGGGCCAAACTATGGCTACACCTTC	CASSRGQGPNYGYTF
TRBV5-1	NA	TRBJ1-1	NA	TGCGCCAGCAGCTTGGTTTCGGGGGTGAACACTGAAGCTTTCTTT	CASSLVSGVNTEAFF
TRBV9	NA	TRBJ1-5	NA	TGTGCCAGCTTCCCTCCGGGAGTGCAGGGTGGCAATCAGCCCCAGCATTTT	CASFPPGVQGGNQPQHF
TRBV3-1/TRBV3-2	NA	TRBJ1-1	NA	TGTGCCAGCAGCCGAACGACAGCGAACACTGAAGCTTTCTTT	CASSRTTANTEAFF
TRBV12-5	NA	TRBJ1-4	NA	TGTGCTAGTGGTGCCCGGCAGGGCCCGGATGAAAAACTGTTTTTT	CASGARQGPDEKLFF
TRBV28	once	TRBJ2-7	NA	TGTGCCAGCAGCTACAGGGACTACGAGCAGTACTTC	CASSYRDYEQYF
TRBV6-2/TRBV6-3	NA	TRBJ1-6	TRBD1	TGTGCCAGCAGTTCTCGGACAGGGATGGTTTCACCCCTCCACTTT	CASSSRTGMVSPLHF
TRBV5-1	once	TRBJ2-5	TRBD1	TGCGCCAGCAGTAGGGTCACAGGGGTTGGGGAGACCCAGTACTTC	CASSRVTGVGETQYF
TRBV30	NA	TRBJ2-1	TRBD2	TGTGCCTGGACCGGAACTCGGGGGGGGTGGTTCTTC	CAWTGTRGGWFF
TRBV10-2	NA	TRBJ1-1	NA	TGCGCCAGCAGTCGACAAACTGAAGCTTTCTTT	CASSRQTEAFF
TRBV7-3	NA	TRBJ2-2	NA	TGTGCCAGCAGCTTAGGGCAGGGTTACGGCGGGGAGCTGTTTTTT	CASSLGQGYGGELFF
TRBV6-1	NA	TRBJ1-2	TRBD1	TGTGCCAGCAGTGAAGCCGGACAGGGGTATGGCTACACCTTC	CASSEAGQGYGYTF
TRBV7-6	NA	TRBJ2-2	NA	TGTGCCAGCAGGCGGTCTAGCGCCGGTAGCACCGGGGAGCTGTTTTTT	CASRRSSAGSTGELFF
TRBV7-2	NA	TRBJ2-1	TRBD1	TGTGCCAGCAGCCCACGTCCGGGACAGGGAGGCAATGAGCAGTTCTTC	CASSPRPGQGGNEQFF
TRBV27	NA	TRBJ1-4	TRBD1	TGTGCCAGCAGTTTATCTCCTGGAACAGGGGTTAATGAAAAACTGTTTTTT	CASSLSPGTGVNEKLFF
TRBV6-5	NA	TRBJ1-4	NA	TGTGCCAGCAGTTACAGGGGTTTCTTTGAAAAACTGTTTTTT	CASSYRGFFEKLFF
TRBV10-3	NA	TRBJ2-5	TRBD1	TGTGCCATCAGTGAGTCAATCGGACAGGGGGGGCAAGAGACCCAGTACTTC	CAISESIGQGGQETQYF
TRBV28	NA	TRBJ2-5	NA	TGTGCCAGCAGTACCCTGAGGTCAGTTGAGACCCAGTACTTC	CASSTLRSVETQYF
TRBV11-3	NA	TRBJ2-1	NA	TGTGCCAGCAGCTCCTCCCGGGACACCCGGCAGTTCTTC	CASSSSRDTRQFF
TRBV5-4	NA	TRBJ2-5	TRBD2	TGTGCCAGCAGTCCACCGGAGCGGGGGGGTGGAGAGACCCAGTACTTC	CASSPPERGGGETQYF
TRBV29-1	NA	TRBJ2-5	NA	TGCAGCGCAGGCAGCTACCAAGAGACCCAGTACTTC	CSAGSYQETQYF
TRBV11-3	NA	TRBJ2-1	TRBD2	TGTGCCAGCAGCTTATCACCGGCTAGCGGGGGGGAGCAGTTCTTC	CASSLSPASGGEQFF
TRBV7-9	few	TRBJ1-1	NA	TGTGCCAGCAGCTTGGCGGCAGTGAACACTGAAGCTTTCTTT	CASSLAAVNTEAFF
TRBV27	NA	TRBJ1-1	TRBD1	TGTGCCAGCGCGAATTCCGGGACAGCTCATGAAGCTTTCTTT	CASANSGTAHEAFF
TRBV9	NA	TRBJ1-6	NA	TGTGCCAGCAGCGTAGATTCGGGGGATGGGAGGGCTAATTCACCCCTCCACTTT	CASSVDSGDGRANSPLHF
TRBV2	NA	TRBJ1-6	TRBD1	TGTGCCAGCAGCGCTAGACAGGGTGTAAATTCACCCCTCCACTTT	CASSARQGVNSPLHF
TRBV5-1	NA	TRBJ2-2	NA	TGCGCCAGCAGCTTGATGCGCGGGGCCGGGGAGCTGTTTTTT	CASSLMRGAGELFF
TRBV19	NA	TRBJ1-2	NA	TGTGCCAGTAGTATAGTGGACATGACTTATGGCTACACCTTC	CASSIVDMTYGYTF
TRBV6-2/TRBV6-3	NA	TRBJ2-1	TRBD2	TGTGCCAGCAGTTGGCGGGGACTAGCGGGAGAATACAATGAGCAGTTCTTC	CASSWRGLAGEYNEQFF
TRBV30	NA	TRBJ2-2	TRBD2	TGTGCCTGGAGGGAACCCGGGACTAGTGGGACCGGGGAGCTGTTTTTT	CAWREPGTSGTGELFF
TRBV19	NA	TRBJ1-2	NA	TGTGCCACCCGTCAGAACTATGGCTACACCTTC	CATRQNYGYTF
TRBV4-2	NA	TRBJ1-2	TRBD1	TGTGCCAGCAGCCAAGACCGACTTCAGGGACAGGGACTTTATGGCTACACCTTC	CASSQDRLQGQGLYGYTF
TRBV28	NA	TRBJ2-7	TRBD2	TGTGCCAGCAGGGCGGGAGGATCCTACGAGCAGTACTTC	CASRAGGSYEQYF
TRBV5-6	NA	TRBJ1-5	TRBD1	TGTGCCAGCAGCTTCGGGGGGACAGGGTCTTACAGCAATCAGCCCCAGCATTTT	CASSFGGTGSYSNQPQHF
TRBV13	NA	TRBJ1-4	TRBD1	TGTGCCAGCAGCTCCTCGCCAGGGGGCGCGAATGAAAAACTGTTTTTT	CASSSSPGGANEKLFF
TRBV7-6	NA	TRBJ2-7	TRBD2	TGTGCCAGCAGCTCCGGGACTAGCGGGAGTATGGACGAGCAGTACTTC	CASSSGTSGSMDEQYF
TRBV2	NA	TRBJ1-2	NA	TGTGCCAGCAGTCAGGGGCCTAGGGGCTACACCTTC	CASSQGPRGYTF
TRBV21-1	once	TRBJ1-5	NA	TGTGCCAGCAGCAAAGCTCGACAGGGGGGTGATCAGCCCCAGCATTTT	CASSKARQGGDQPQHF
TRBV7-8	NA	TRBJ1-2	NA	TGTGCCAGCAGCTTAGCTACTCAGGGTTTGGTCTATGGCTACACCTTC	CASSLATQGLVYGYTF
TRBV18	NA	TRBJ1-4	TRBD1	TGTGCCAGCTCACCACCGCAACAGGGGAATGAAAAACTGTTTTTT	CASSPPQQGNEKLFF
TRBV27	NA	TRBJ2-5	TRBD2	TGTGCCAGCAGTCTAGCGGGGGCCGTACAAGAGACCCAGTACTTC	CASSLAGAVQETQYF